This TCR beta chain was identified during a study of cytomegalovirus exposure and HLA in healthy donors. Deletions cut 0 bases from V and 0 bases from J, with 18 bases between. Germline V lookup: CDR1 SGHRS, CDR2 YFSETQ. The CDR3 loop spans 18 amino acids. Concerning this clone itself: Its antigen is currently unknown.

Study outcomes and limitations: TCR beta V- and J-gene trimming was later associated with a missense DCLRE1C variant. Beyond CMV serostatus, there was no information to go on about immune exposure.

With 60 Vbeta and 13 Jbeta primers, the PCR was carried out. Only in-frame clones appear in the TCRdb table, and some are missing; sequencing was by immunoSEQ multiplex PCR. The repertoire consists of roughly 100,000 clones, with approximately 66% occurring once and the leading ten covering roughly 3.4%. What was sequenced was PBMCs. This receptor was identified in a woman aged 45-59 years in good health and CMV-seronegative. The gene calls are TRBV5-1 and TRBJ1-2, with a possible D match to TRBD1 (5 bases). CDR3 bases: TGCGCCAGCAGCTTGGGGGAGGGGTCACGACCGGCTAACTATGGCTACACCTTC. Translated: CASSLGEGSRPANYGYTF. Using reference TRBV5-1 and TRBJ1-2 for the parts outside the CDR3, the full variable domain is KAGVTQTPRYLIKTRGQQVTLSCSPISGHRSVSWYQQTPGQGLQFLFEYFSETQRNKGNFPGRFSGRQFSNSRSEMNVSTLELGDSALYLCASSLGEGSRPANYGYTFGSGTRLTVV.